Each of the 32 T cell receptor beta chains below was sequenced from the same sample in a study of regulatory T cells in long-lasting Graves disease. To make TCR beta libraries, researchers used iRepertoire HTBI primers and Arm-PCR of CDR3 regions. TCRdb used MiXCR to reprocess the multiplex PCR reads, holding one entry per CDR3 protein. The sample records 560,000 or so distinct CDR3 sequences, 16% being singletons. Regarding time point: newly diagnosed GD, antithyroid drugs for less than 3 months. With RNA extracted from PBMCs as input, the TCR library was made. Another study also made use of these data, one on T cells in Graves' hyperthyroidism and ophthalmopathy.

Sample: peripheral blood mononuclear cells (PBMCs), taken at new diagnosis, from a patient treated with antithyroid drugs. These TCRs come from a man younger than 30 with Graves disease.

This clonotype was counted a few times. V usage is TRBV25-1 and J usage is TRBJ2-1; the D is unclear. The CDR3 consists of 14 residues. V lost 3 bases to trimming and J lost 0 bases, with 6 bases between them. Per germline, CDR1 MGHDK and CDR2 SYGVNS. DNA for the CDR3: TGTGCCAGCAGTGATGGTTACTCCTACAATGAGCAGTTCTTC. Translated: CASSDGYSYNEQFF.

The V and J genes are TRBV19 and TRBJ1-2; 9 nucleotides match TRBD1. Germline loops: CDR1 LNHDA, CDR2 SQIVND (reference sequence). Losses at the gene ends were 7 bases for V and 2 bases for J; bases not matched to a gene: 11. The CDR3 loop spans 16 amino acids. CDR3 DNA: TGTGCCAGTAAAGAAACAGGGGGCAGGGTGAACTATGGCTACACCTTC. Protein: CASKETGGRVNYGYTF.

This clonotype turned up a few times. The gene calls are TRBV5-1 and TRBJ2-2; D is perhaps TRBD2 (5 bases). The V end lost 0 bases, the J end lost 9 bases, and 9 bases lay between the germline ends. This CDR3 region has 13 residues. Germline lookup yields CDR1 SGHRS and CDR2 YFSETQ. For the CDR3, the DNA is TGCGCCAGCAGCTTGGCCGAGGGCCGGGAGCTGTTTTTT. It yields the protein CASSLAEGRELFF.

V gene TRBV20-1 combines with J gene TRBJ2-1, with TRBD2 as a possible D gene (6 bases). Germline V gene lookup returns CDR1 DFQATT and CDR2 SNEGSKA (reference sequence). The V end lost 0 bases, the J end lost 1 base, and 13 bases lay between the germline ends. This CDR3 has 16 amino acids. The CDR3 nucleotides are TGCAGTGCTAGAGATGGCGGCGGACTATCCTACAATGAGCAGTTCTTC. Residues: CSARDGGGLSYNEQFF.

This clonotype was seen at least ten times. An end of the junction does not agree with germline; a read error may underlie this. The chain couples TRBV28 to TRBJ2-7; 9 bases map to TRBD1. CDR1 MDHEN and CDR2 SYDVKM come from the germline V gene. This CDR3 has 16 residues. The CDR3: CTSSLWAGQGLYEQYF. The CDR3 bases are TGTACCAGCAGTTTATGGGCGGGACAGGGCCTCTACGAGCAGTACTTC.

This clonotype has just a few counts. The chain carries TRBV12-3 or TRBV12-4 and TRBJ2-2, with 9 bases lining up with TRBD2. Trimming removed 3 bases from V and 4 bases from J; junction bases left unmatched: 12. This CDR3 comprises 18 residues. The CDR3 loop is CASSFELAGLGSTGELFF. CDR3 sequence (DNA): TGTGCCAGCAGTTTTGAACTAGCGGGCTTAGGGAGCACCGGGGAGCTGTTTTTT.

V and J are TRBV7-9 and TRBJ1-1; perhaps TRBD1 as D (6 bases). The V and J ends lost 5 bases and 1 base respectively, with 20 bases between them. This CDR3 is 17 amino acids long. Germline-derived CDR1 and CDR2 are SEHNR and FQNEAQ (reference sequence). The CDR3 is CASSGRIQDRSNTEAFF. CDR3 nucleotides: TGTGCCAGCAGCGGCAGAATCCAGGACAGATCGAACACTGAAGCTTTCTTT.

This clonotype was detected ten times or more. CDR3 sequence (DNA): TGTGCCAGCAGCTTCGGGATTAGCGGGAGGGGCACCGGGGAGCTGTTTTTT. The encoded protein is CASSFGISGRGTGELFF. The chain has TRBV7-8 and TRBJ2-2, with 11 nucleotides matching TRBD2. The CDR3 is 17 residues long. Germline assignment: CDR1 SGHVS and CDR2 FQNEAQ. V was pared by 3 bases and J by 4 bases, with 7 bases of the junction left unmatched.

The chain uses TRBV10-3 and TRBJ2-3; 7 bases are a match to TRBD2. V lost 4 bases, J lost 0 bases, and 7 bases stayed unmatched. Germline CDR1 reads ENHRY; CDR2 reads SYGVKD. The CDR3 extends over 16 amino acids. The CDR3 DNA reads as TGTGCCATCAGTGCAGGGAGGGCTAAAAGCACAGATACGCAGTATTTT. Its protein product is CAISAGRAKSTDTQYF.

Ten or more counts support this clonotype. Sequence at one end of the junction differs from germline and may be a read error. The V gene is TRBV5-1, the J gene TRBJ1-1; possibly TRBD1 for D (5 bases). CDR3 size: 14 residues. The germline V gene encodes CDR1 SGHRS and CDR2 YFSETQ. CDR3 nucleotide sequence: TGTGCCAGCAGCTCCGAGGGGATGAACACTGAAGCTTTCTTT. The encoded protein is CASSSEGMNTEAFF.

There are a few counts of this clonotype. J is TRBJ2-2 and V is TRBV10-3, with D perhaps TRBD2 (6 bases). This CDR3 comprises 11 residues. Trimming shortened V by 11 bases and J by 7 bases, and 11 bases separated the two germline ends. Germline assignment: CDR1 ENHRY and CDR2 SYGVKD. As DNA, the CDR3 is TGTGCCGTCGGGGGTGGCGGGGAGCTGTTTTTT. It is translated as CAVGGGGELFF.

The chain joins TRBV29-1 to TRBJ2-2; 10 nucleotides agree with TRBD1. V dropped 7 bases and J dropped 1; count of bases not matched to a gene: 3. The CDR3 consists of 14 residues. Germline V lookup: CDR1 SQVTM, CDR2 ANQGSEA. The CDR3 nucleotides are TGCAGCGCCCGGGACAGGGGGAACACCGGGGAGCTGTTTTTT. Protein product: CSARDRGNTGELFF.

The table lists this clonotype with a few counts. The chain uses TRBV7-3 and TRBJ2-3; 7 bases map to TRBD2. After removal of 5 bases from V and 4 bases from J, the junction contained 15 bases not matched to a gene. Germline CDR1 and CDR2: SGHTA and FQGTGA. The CDR3 covers 17 residues. CDR3 coding DNA: TGTGCCAGCAGCCCAAAGACTAGCAGGGTGGTTTCAGATACGCAGTATTTT. This codes for CASSPKTSRVVSDTQYF.

This chain uses TRBV3-1 with TRBJ1-1, with 7 bases fitting TRBD1. The junction had 11 bases not matched to a gene; V was cut back by 4 bases and J by 0 bases. CDR1 LGHDT and CDR2 YNNKEL come from the germline V gene (reference sequence). This CDR3 is built from 17 residues. CDR3 sequence reads: CASSPTGMTGLNTEAFF. The CDR3 coding sequence is TGTGCCAGCAGCCCCACCGGAATGACAGGGCTGAACACTGAAGCTTTCTTT.

A single count supports this clonotype. CDR3 nucleotides: TGCGCCAGCAGCTTGTCTGGGAAGACCAATGAAAAACTGTTTTTT. It codes for CASSLSGKTNEKLFF. The V and J genes are TRBV5-1 and TRBJ1-4; D is unclear. Deletions cut 1 base from V and 5 bases from J, with 12 bases between. CDR1 is SGHRS, CDR2 YFSETQ, per germline. CDR3 size: 15 residues.

This clonotype was detected ten times or more. Here the CDR3 DNA reads TGTGCCACCAGCAGAGCTCAGGGGGCGAGCACAGATACGCAGTATTTT. Its translation: CATSRAQGASTDTQYF. This sequence joins TRBV15 and TRBJ2-3; 8 bases map to TRBD1. The germline gives CDR1 LNHNV, CDR2 YYDKDF (reference sequence). V was clipped by 1 base and J by 0 bases; unmatched bases: 3. CDR3 length equals 16 residues.

This clonotype was counted many times. The chain has TRBV28 and TRBJ1-1; no clear D. Looked up from germline, CDR1 is MDHEN and CDR2 is SYDVKM. The CDR3 has 14 residues. Trimming pared 6 bases from V and 0 bases from J, leaving 11 bases between. The CDR3 nucleotides read TGTGCCAGCAGCCAGGCCGCTTTGAACACTGAAGCTTTCTTT. Amino acids: CASSQAALNTEAFF.

In regard to this clonotype: This CDR3 is missing its conserved last phenylalanine or tryptophan, likely due to a read error. The gene calls are TRBV5-1 and TRBJ2-1; D is unclear. Germline CDR1 and CDR2: SGHRS and YFSETQ. The ends were cut back, 6 bases at V and 8 bases at J, with 9 bases in the middle. CDR3 size: 11 residues. The CDR3 region is CASTRGHEQFY. In nucleotides, the CDR3 is TGCGCCAGCACCAGAGGCCATGAGCAGTTCTAC.

The gene calls are TRBV7-3 and TRBJ2-5; 8 bases line up with TRBD1. Losses at the gene ends were 5 bases for V and 5 bases for J; bases not matched to a gene: 7. The CDR3 runs 14 residues. Germline V lookup: CDR1 SGHTA, CDR2 FQGTGA. This chain's CDR3 is CASSAETGAETQYF. The CDR3 DNA follows: TGTGCCAGCAGCGCGGAGACAGGGGCGGAGACCCAGTACTTC.

The CDR3 reads CAISDHSNTGELFF. The CDR3 nucleotides read TGTGCCATCAGTGACCACTCGAACACCGGGGAGCTGTTTTTT. The chain has TRBV10-3 and TRBJ2-2; D is undetermined. CDR3 length: 14 amino acids. Per the germline V gene, CDR1 is ENHRY and CDR2 is SYGVKD. V lost 3 bases and J 0 bases, leaving 5 bases between the germline ends.

At least ten counts were recorded for this clonotype. The rearrangement joins TRBV28 to TRBJ1-5, with D perhaps TRBD1 (6 bases). Trimming removed 8 bases at V and 6 bases at J, with 14 bases between. CDR1 is MDHEN, CDR2 SYDVKM, per germline. This CDR3 spans 13 amino acids. The CDR3 is CASDDRLGQPQHF. CDR3 nucleotides: TGTGCCAGCGACGACAGGCTCGGTCAGCCCCAGCATTTT.

This clonotype was recorded a few times. The chain recombines TRBV6-2 or TRBV6-3 with TRBJ1-5, with no clear D. Germline V gives CDR1 MNHEY, CDR2 SVGEGT. CDR3 size: 12 residues. Trimming cost V 6 bases and J 6 bases, with 9 bases left between them. CDR3: CASSRSFQPQHF. CDR3 bases: TGTGCCAGCAGCCGAAGTTTTCAGCCCCAGCATTTT.

This clonotype was counted many times. The chain couples TRBV30 to TRBJ1-1; no clear D gene. The CDR3 loop spans 13 amino acids. Per germline, CDR1 GTSNPN and CDR2 SVGIG (reference sequence). Deletions cut 0 bases from V and 3 bases from J, with 8 bases between. The CDR3 nucleotides are TGTGCCTGGAGTGTACGGACTTACACTGAAGCTTTCTTT. Its translation is CAWSVRTYTEAFF.

In its sample, this clonotype was seen many times. The chain links TRBV18 to TRBJ2-6; 8 bases line up with TRBD1. V lost 9 bases, J lost 0 bases, and 7 bases stayed unmatched. This CDR3 has 16 residues. Germline-derived CDR1 and CDR2 are KGHSH and LQKENI. CDR3 region: CASSPQGASGANVLTF. The CDR3 DNA is TGTGCCAGTAGTCCCCAGGGGGCCTCTGGGGCCAACGTCCTGACTTTC.

The DNA of the CDR3 is TGTGCCTGGAGTGTACAGGGGGCTCAGCCCCAGCATTTT. Translation: CAWSVQGAQPQHF. The chain employs TRBV30 and TRBJ1-5, with 9 bases lining up with TRBD1. Germline trimming cut 0 bases from V and 6 bases from J; bases unmatched to any gene: 0. This CDR3 spans 13 amino acids. Per the germline V gene, CDR1 is GTSNPN and CDR2 is SVGIG (reference sequence).

This clonotype turned up a few times. The gene calls are TRBV19 and TRBJ1-5; no clear D gene. V gave up 3 bases and J gave up 3 bases, with 6 bases separating them. This CDR3 contains 13 residues. The germline gives CDR1 LNHDA, CDR2 SQIVND (reference sequence). In DNA form, the CDR3 reads TGTGCCAGTAGTATTGCCCCCAATCAGCCCCAGCATTTT. Amino acid sequence: CASSIAPNQPQHF.

This clonotype was recorded at least ten times. The chain uses TRBV20-1 and TRBJ2-7; the D is unclear. Germline assignment: CDR1 DFQATT and CDR2 SNEGSKA (reference sequence). The CDR3 length is 15 residues. Deletions cut 3 bases from V and 3 bases from J, with 18 bases between. DNA of the CDR3: TGCAGTGCTAGTTCGCCGGCCTCGGAGAACTACGAGCAGTACTTC. Encoded protein: CSASSPASENYEQYF.

This clonotype appeared a single time. This likely comes from a read error, as the CDR3 has no conserved phenylalanine or tryptophan at its end. The CDR3 sequence: CASRISSGTGAFYTL. For the CDR3, the DNA is TGTGCCAGCCGCATAAGTTCCGGGACAGGCGCCTTCTACACCCTC. The chain couples TRBV28 to TRBJ1-2, with 8 bases identical to TRBD1. Per germline, CDR1 MDHEN and CDR2 SYDVKM. V was pared by 8 bases and J by 10 bases, with 18 bases of the junction left unmatched. The CDR3 runs to 15 residues.

The J gene is TRBJ2-7, the V gene TRBV5-6, with a possible D match to TRBD1 (6 bases). The CDR3 is 13 residues long. Per the germline V gene, CDR1 is SGHDT and CDR2 is YYEEEE. Trimming stripped 3 bases from V and 4 bases from J, with 11 bases between. The CDR3 protein is CASSSDRLYEQYF. For the CDR3, the DNA is TGTGCCAGCAGCTCGGACAGACTATACGAGCAGTACTTC.

This clonotype was detected ten times or more. The DNA for the CDR3 is TGCAGTGCGGCCCCGGGAGGGGGCTACGAGCAGTACTTC. Translating gives CSAAPGGGYEQYF. This chain connects TRBV20-1 to TRBJ2-7; 8 bases agree with TRBD2. Trimming cost V 6 bases and J 3 bases; bases outside gene matches: 7. Germline CDR1 and CDR2: DFQATT and SNEGSKA (reference sequence). The CDR3 runs 13 residues.

To note about this clonotype: The junction does not match germline at one end; this may be a read error. This rearrangement joins TRBV6-1 to TRBJ2-2; no clear D gene. From germline, CDR1 is MNHNS and CDR2 SASEGT. The CDR3 extends over 16 amino acids. The CDR3 bases are TGTGCCGGCAGTGAAGCGCAGACGGGCGGCTTCGGGGAGCTGTTTTTT. It translates to CAGSEAQTGGFGELFF.

There are a few counts of this clonotype. The J gene is TRBJ2-7, the V gene TRBV30; 12 positions match TRBD2. The CDR3 covers 15 residues. Germline CDR1 is GTSNPN and CDR2 is SVGIG (reference sequence). Trimming removed 2 bases from V and 5 bases from J; junction bases left unmatched: 7. CDR3 coding DNA: TGTGCCTGGAGTCTAGCGGGAGGGCCATTCCACGAGCAGTACTTC. Its protein is CAWSLAGGPFHEQYF.